This T cell receptor beta chain appears in the sequencing data of a study of OX40 agonist ivuxolimab in advanced cancers. Across the whole study: Age averaged about 62 years (range about 20 to 79), and roughly 82% were male. Three patients, one with hepatocellular carcinoma and two with cutaneous melanoma, responded partially.

Measured with immunoSEQ multiplex PCR; TCRdb has only the in-frame clones, and not every one. The table lists just over 60,000 clones, 75% to 95% of them singletons. This CDR3 has 17 residues. Germline V CDR1 and CDR2: SGHVS, FQNEAQ. The junction had 10 bases not matched to a gene; V was cut back by 1 base and J by 5 bases. The chain has TRBV7-8 and TRBJ2-1; 8 nucleotides align to TRBD2. This specimen consisted of CD4+ or CD8+ T cells sorted from blood, obtained in a trial of the OX40 agonist ivuxolimab. The TCR was taken from an adult with an advanced solid tumor such as melanoma, head and neck, liver or kidney cancer. This CDR3 reads CASSLVWSASGHNEQFF. As DNA, the CDR3 is TGTGCCAGCAGCTTAGTTTGGTCGGCTAGCGGGCACAATGAGCAGTTCTTC.